These T cell receptor beta chains were read from a single sample in a study of blood T cell repertoires in COVID-19. Using immunoSEQ multiplex PCR, the repertoire was profiled, and TCRdb retains in-frame clones only, with some absent. Of 60,000 to 75,000 clones in the sample, roughly 80% are singletons; the top ten hold around 9.4%. Material: peripheral blood. All receptors come from a woman between 45 and 60 years old with acute or convalescent COVID-19. Both conserved end residues are part of each CDR3. A D gene is named only where the DNA matches it firmly. The size field is filled for only some rows; it gives once, few, many or a size class.

d_gene: TRBD1; j_gene: TRBJ1-2; abundance: -; v_gene: TRBV10-3; CDR3aa: CAINEGTEYGYTF; CDR3nt: TGTGCCATCAATGAGGGGACAGAATATGGCTACACCTTC
d_gene: -; j_gene: TRBJ1-2; abundance: -; v_gene: TRBV5-1; CDR3aa: CASSFIPQENYGYTF; CDR3nt: TGCGCCAGCAGCTTTATACCTCAAGAGAACTATGGCTACACCTTC
d_gene: TRBD2; j_gene: TRBJ2-7; abundance: -; v_gene: TRBV6-4; CDR3aa: CASSAPGLAGNEQYF; CDR3nt: TGTGCCAGCAGTGCCCCGGGACTAGCGGGAAACGAGCAGTACTTC
d_gene: -; j_gene: TRBJ2-7; abundance: -; v_gene: TRBV9; CDR3aa: CASSVGPDYEQYF; CDR3nt: TGTGCCAGCAGCGTAGGGCCCGATTACGAGCAGTACTTC
d_gene: TRBD2; j_gene: TRBJ2-1; abundance: -; v_gene: TRBV11-2; CDR3aa: CASSLRYTSGIGDEQFF; CDR3nt: TGTGCCAGCAGCTTGCGGTATACTAGCGGGATAGGGGATGAGCAGTTCTTC
d_gene: -; j_gene: TRBJ1-6; abundance: -; v_gene: TRBV7-3; CDR3aa: CASSLWGGYNSPLHF; CDR3nt: TGTGCCAGCAGCTTGTGGGGGGGATATAATTCACCCCTCCACTTT
d_gene: TRBD1; j_gene: TRBJ2-2; abundance: -; v_gene: TRBV7-6; CDR3aa: CASSKGGGYTGELFF; CDR3nt: TGTGCCAGCAGTAAAGGGGGCGGGTACACCGGGGAGCTGTTTTTT
d_gene: -; j_gene: TRBJ1-1; abundance: -; v_gene: TRBV27; CDR3aa: CASSLYGNTEAFF; CDR3nt: TGTGCCAGCAGTTTATACGGGAACACTGAAGCTTTCTTT
d_gene: -; j_gene: TRBJ1-5; abundance: once; v_gene: TRBV6-5; CDR3aa: CASSYSRSSNQPQHF; CDR3nt: TGTGCCAGCAGTTACTCGAGGAGTAGCAATCAGCCCCAGCATTTT
d_gene: TRBD2; j_gene: TRBJ2-7; abundance: -; v_gene: TRBV13; CDR3aa: CASSAKSGREGEQYF; CDR3nt: TGTGCCAGCAGCGCGAAATCAGGGCGGGAGGGCGAGCAGTACTTC
d_gene: -; j_gene: TRBJ2-7; abundance: -; v_gene: TRBV4-3; CDR3aa: CASSQDRAGLYEQYF; CDR3nt: TGCGCCAGCAGCCAAGACCGAGCGGGTCTCTACGAGCAGTACTTC
d_gene: TRBD1; j_gene: TRBJ1-3; abundance: -; v_gene: TRBV6-5; CDR3aa: CASSYGTAGNTIYF; CDR3nt: TGTGCCAGCAGTTACGGGACAGCTGGAAACACCATATATTTT
d_gene: TRBD2; j_gene: TRBJ2-3; abundance: -; v_gene: TRBV7-3; CDR3aa: CASSLAGGSDTQYF; CDR3nt: TGTGCCAGCAGCTTGGCGGGAGGGTCAGATACGCAGTATTTT
d_gene: TRBD2; j_gene: TRBJ2-1; abundance: -; v_gene: TRBV24-1; CDR3aa: CATSDPTAGGFNEQFF; CDR3nt: TGTGCCACCAGTGATCCCACCGCGGGGGGATTCAATGAGCAGTTCTTC
d_gene: -; j_gene: TRBJ1-2; abundance: -; v_gene: TRBV18; CDR3aa: CASSPAKTVTNYGYTF; CDR3nt: TGTGCCAGCTCACCGGCGAAAACAGTTACCAACTATGGCTACACCTTC
d_gene: TRBD1; j_gene: TRBJ1-1; abundance: -; v_gene: TRBV29-1; CDR3aa: CSVGQGWDTEAFF; CDR3nt: TGCAGCGTCGGACAGGGGTGGGACACTGAAGCTTTCTTT
d_gene: -; j_gene: TRBJ2-3; abundance: -; v_gene: TRBV21-1; CDR3aa: CASSKVNYSGRHRNGTDTQYF; CDR3nt: TGTGCCAGCAGCAAAGTTAATTATAGCGGGAGGCATCGGAACGGCACAGATACGCAGTATTTT